The present entry profiles one T cell receptor (beta chain) with its context. The data belong to a study of shared clonotypes between healthy human individuals. Caucasian adults living in Nashville, Tennessee, provided all samples. The deep-level immunoSEQ assay was used. Repertoires were generated with immunoSEQ multiplex PCR, while TCRdb's copy carries only in-frame clones and drops some. The repertoire consists of about 2.5 million clones, with just under 95% occurring once and the leading ten covering about 0.36%. V shed 1 base and J shed 0 bases, with 13 bases lying between them. Germline-derived CDR1 and CDR2 are SEHNR and FQNEAQ (reference sequence). The length of the CDR3 is 16 residues.

The sample comprised naive CD4+ T cells from PBMCs. Sample subset: CD45RA+ positively selected. The chain recombines TRBV7-9 with TRBJ2-7, with D tentatively TRBD2 (6 bases). The sequence derives from a man aged 18 to 30 in good health. Some clones in this sample may be carry-over from other donors' samples. CDR3 sequence (DNA): TGTGCCAGCAGCTTAGGGCAGGGACTCTACTCCTACGAGCAGTACTTC. Amino acids: CASSLGQGLYSYEQYF. The full variable domain, completed using reference TRBV7-9 and TRBJ2-7, is DTGVSQNPRHKITKRGQNVTFRCDPISEHNRLYWYRQTLGQGPEFLTYFQNEAQLEKSRLLSDRFSAERPKGSFSTLEIQRTEQGDSAMYLCASSLGQGLYSYEQYFGPGTRLTVT.